The 20 T cell receptor beta chains below come from one sample, sequenced in a study of cytomegalovirus exposure and HLA in healthy donors. In the PCR, 60 Vbeta and 13 Jbeta primers were used. Assay: immunoSEQ multiplex PCR; the TCRdb copy retains only in-frame clones and omits some. In the table there are 85,000 to 130,000 clones, more than 75% of which are singletons. The sequenced sample was PBMCs. These receptors originate from a woman aged 45 to 65 in good health and CMV-seropositive.

This clone was seen only once. J is TRBJ1-1 and V is TRBV5-6; 9 bases align to TRBD1. The CDR3 has 15 amino acids. Trimming at V came to 4 bases and at J to 5 bases, leaving 9 bases not matched to a gene. CDR1 and CDR2 (germline): SGHDT, YYEEEE. CDR3 DNA sequence: TGTGCCAGCAGCCCACAGGGGGCAAGGTGGACTGAAGCTTTCTTT. The encoded protein is CASSPQGARWTEAFF.

The J gene is TRBJ2-7, the V gene TRBV30; the D is unclear. Looked up from germline, CDR1 is GTSNPN and CDR2 is SVGIG (reference sequence). Trimming cost V 2 bases and J 5 bases, with 10 bases left between them. The CDR3 is made up of 12 amino acids. The DNA for the CDR3 is TGTGCCTGGAGTTGGGCTGTCGACGAGCAGTACTTC. Amino acids: CAWSWAVDEQYF.

This clone came up a few times. This chain connects TRBV19 to TRBJ1-2; D remains ambiguous. Germline lookup yields CDR1 LNHDA and CDR2 SQIVND (reference sequence). This CDR3 has 15 residues. Trimming removed 9 bases at V and 8 bases at J, with 25 bases between. As DNA, the CDR3 is TGTGCCAGCAATTTAGCCGGCCCTGGTGAAGGAGGCTACACCTTC. This gives the protein CASNLAGPGEGGYTF.

V gene TRBV7-9 combines with J gene TRBJ1-5; D is unclear. The CDR3 runs to 13 residues. Germline CDR1 reads SEHNR; CDR2 reads FQNEAQ (reference sequence). Trimming stripped 1 base from V and 5 bases from J, with 6 bases between. In DNA, the CDR3 is TGTGCCAGCAGCTTAGACGGGTATCAGCCCCAGCATTTT. Its translation is CASSLDGYQPQHF.

This clone has more than one count but fewer than ten. CDR3 in amino acids: CASSYEVNNEKLFF. The CDR3 DNA reads as TGTGCCAGCAGTTACGAGGTGAATAATGAAAAACTGTTTTTT. V is TRBV6-5 and J is TRBJ1-4; D is ambiguous. The V and J ends lost 2 bases and 4 bases respectively, with 8 bases between them. Germline-derived CDR1 and CDR2 are MNHEY and SVGAGI. This CDR3 has 14 amino acids.

The V and J genes are TRBV7-7 and TRBJ2-2, with 11 bases lining up with TRBD1. The CDR3 is made up of 16 amino acids. The ends lost 5 bases at V and 6 bases at J; junction bases unmatched: 8. CDR1 and CDR2 from the germline V gene are SSHAT and FNYEAQ (reference sequence). As DNA, the CDR3 is TGTGCCAGCAGCCCCAGCCCGGGACAGGGGGCCGGGGAGCTGTTTTTT. Protein product: CASSPSPGQGAGELFF.

V usage is TRBV6-5 and J usage is TRBJ1-6, with D unclear. V was cut by 6 bases and J by 2 bases, with 11 bases left in between. Germline loops: CDR1 MNHEY, CDR2 SVGAGI. The CDR3 is made up of 15 amino acids. In nucleotides, the CDR3 is TGTGCCAGCAGCTCGGACTATACCTATAATTCACCCCTCCACTTT. Its protein is CASSSDYTYNSPLHF.

The J gene is TRBJ1-6, the V gene TRBV4-1; D may be TRBD1 (5 bases). CDR1 MGHRA and CDR2 YSYEKL come from the germline V gene. The V end lost 1 base, the J end lost 7 bases, and 5 bases lay between the germline ends. CDR3 length equals 13 residues. CDR3 nucleotides: TGCGCCAGCAGCCAAGGACAGAATTCACCCCTCCACTTT. As protein: CASSQGQNSPLHF.

CDR3 DNA: TGTGCCAGCAGCGGGGGGGGCCCAGGGTTAGAAGCTTTCTTT. It codes for CASSGGGPGLEAFF. The chain employs TRBV5-4 and TRBJ1-1, with a possible D match to TRBD1 (6 bases). Germline CDR1 and CDR2: SGHNT and YYREEE (reference sequence). The CDR3 has 14 amino acids. The germline V and J ends were trimmed by 4 bases and 8 bases, with 18 bases remaining between them.

The chain is built from TRBV4-1 and TRBJ1-3; 7 nucleotides line up with TRBD1. J lost 3 bases, V lost 4 bases, and 6 bases had no gene match. The CDR3 is made up of 15 amino acids. Per the germline V gene, CDR1 is MGHRA and CDR2 is YSYEKL. This CDR3 reads CASSRNDRVGNTIYF. For the CDR3, the DNA is TGCGCCAGCAGCCGCAACGACAGGGTTGGAAACACCATATATTTT.

The CDR3 here is CSVVPRPTHTPGISYEQYF. The CDR3 DNA sequence: TGCAGCGTTGTACCTCGGCCCACACACACTCCAGGGATCTCCTACGAGCAGTACTTC. This chain uses TRBV29-1 with TRBJ2-7; possibly TRBD1 for D (5 bases). V was shortened by 4 bases and J by 0 bases, with 28 bases between the two germline ends. The CDR3 has 19 residues. Germline V gene sequence: CDR1 SQVTM, CDR2 ANQGSEA.

This clone was counted a few times. The chain uses TRBV5-4 and TRBJ1-1; perhaps TRBD1 as D (5 bases). Germline V lookup: CDR1 SGHNT, CDR2 YYREEE (reference sequence). V lost 0 bases to trimming and J lost 0 bases, with 12 bases between them. CDR3 length: 16 amino acids. DNA for the CDR3: TGTGCCAGCAGCTTGGCTTTAGGGGCTTTGAACACTGAAGCTTTCTTT. It specifies CASSLALGALNTEAFF. Drawing the rest from reference TRBV5-4 and TRBJ1-1, the complete variable domain is ETGVTQSPTHLIKTRGQQVTLRCSSQSGHNTVSWYQQALGQGPQFIFQYYREEENGRGNFPPRFSGLQFPNYSSELNVNALELDDSALYLCASSLALGALNTEAFFGQGTRLTVV.

The V and J genes are TRBV28 and TRBJ2-7; D not resolved. The CDR3 sequence is 12 residues long. Germline V gene data show CDR1 as MDHEN and CDR2 as SYDVKM. V lost 6 bases and J 4 bases, leaving 10 bases between the germline ends. The CDR3 region has the DNA TGTGCCAGCAGAGCAGGAATTTACGAGCAGTACTTC. Its protein is CASRAGIYEQYF.

J is TRBJ1-1 and V is TRBV7-8, with 11 bases lining up with TRBD1. Per the germline V gene, CDR1 is SGHVS and CDR2 is FQNEAQ. The CDR3 runs to 17 residues. V shed 3 bases, J shed 5 bases, and the junction held 11 bases outside the gene matches. The DNA for the CDR3 is TGTGCCAGCAGCTTCCTATCCGGGACAGGGGGGAAGACTGAAGCTTTCTTT. It yields the protein CASSFLSGTGGKTEAFF.

The chain is built from TRBV18 and TRBJ2-7; 7 bases map to TRBD1. CDR1 is KGHSH, CDR2 LQKENI, per germline. CDR3 length: 14 amino acids. Trimming took 3 bases from V and 4 from J; bases not matched to a gene: 6. CDR3: CASSPDRERYEQYF. In nucleotides, the CDR3 is TGTGCCAGCTCACCCGACAGGGAGAGGTACGAGCAGTACTTC.

This clone was found many times. The sample has other DNA sequences that encode this CDR3 too. This chain links TRBV6-1 with TRBJ1-1; D gene uncertain. Germline V CDR1 and CDR2: MNHNS, SASEGT. CDR3 size: 11 residues. The V end lost 8 bases, the J end lost 6 bases, and 10 bases lay between the germline ends. The CDR3 sequence is CASLSVAEAFF. CDR3 sequence (DNA): TGTGCCAGCCTGTCCGTCGCTGAAGCTTTCTTT.

V gene TRBV2 combines with J gene TRBJ2-1, with a possible D match to TRBD1 (5 bases). From germline, CDR1 is SNHLY and CDR2 FYNNEI. This CDR3 is built from 13 residues. The V and J ends lost 6 bases and 3 bases respectively, with 9 bases between them. The CDR3 nucleotides are TGTGCCAGCAGCCCAGGGTTCTACAATGAGCAGTTCTTC. Its translation: CASSPGFYNEQFF.

V usage is TRBV19 and J usage is TRBJ2-6; D gene uncertain. In germline, CDR1 is LNHDA, CDR2 SQIVND (reference sequence). Deletions cut 3 bases from V and 0 bases from J, with 6 bases between. The CDR3 consists of 15 residues. CDR3 loop: CASSILSSGANVLTF. The CDR3 nucleotides are TGTGCCAGTAGTATTTTGAGCTCTGGGGCCAACGTCCTGACTTTC. Full variable domain (outside the CDR3, taken from reference TRBV19 and TRBJ2-6): DGGITQSPKYLFRKEGQNVTLSCEQNLNHDAMYWYRQDPGQGLRLIYYSQIVNDFQKGDIAEGYSVSREKKESFPLTVTSAQKNPTAFYLCASSILSSGANVLTFGAGSRLTVL.

The J gene is TRBJ1-5, the V gene TRBV29-1; tentative D call: TRBD1 (5 bases). CDR1 SQVTM and CDR2 ANQGSEA come from the germline V gene. Trimming took 2 bases from V and 6 from J, leaving 11 bases between them. The CDR3 is 13 residues long. The CDR3 protein is CSVELQGGQPQHF. CDR3 nucleotide sequence: TGCAGCGTTGAACTCCAGGGAGGTCAGCCCCAGCATTTT.

This clone was picked up a small number of times. This chain connects TRBV10-2 to TRBJ1-1; D is uncertain. CDR1 and CDR2 from the germline V gene are WSHSY and SAAADI. Trimming pared 2 bases from V and 7 bases from J, leaving 5 bases between. This CDR3 is 11 amino acids long. The CDR3 region is CASSEGHEAFF. The CDR3, as DNA: TGCGCCAGCAGTGAGGGCCATGAAGCTTTCTTT.